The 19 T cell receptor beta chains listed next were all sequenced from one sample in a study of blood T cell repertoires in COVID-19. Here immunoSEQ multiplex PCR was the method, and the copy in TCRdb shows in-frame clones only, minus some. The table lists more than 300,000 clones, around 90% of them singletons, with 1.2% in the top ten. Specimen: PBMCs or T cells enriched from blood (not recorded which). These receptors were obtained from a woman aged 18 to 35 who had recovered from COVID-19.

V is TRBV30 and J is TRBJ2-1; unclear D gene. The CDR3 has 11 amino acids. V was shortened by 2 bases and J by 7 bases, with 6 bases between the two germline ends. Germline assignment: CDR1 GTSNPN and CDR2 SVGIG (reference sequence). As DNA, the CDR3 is TGTGCCTGGAGTCTAAGTAATGAGCAGTTCTTC. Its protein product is CAWSLSNEQFF.

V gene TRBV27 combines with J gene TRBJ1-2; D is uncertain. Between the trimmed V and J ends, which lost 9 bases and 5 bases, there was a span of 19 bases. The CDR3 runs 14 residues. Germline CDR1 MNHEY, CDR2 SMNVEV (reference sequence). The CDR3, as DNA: TGTGCCAGTAGAAATGAACACAGCAAATATGGCTACACCTTC. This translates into CASRNEHSKYGYTF.

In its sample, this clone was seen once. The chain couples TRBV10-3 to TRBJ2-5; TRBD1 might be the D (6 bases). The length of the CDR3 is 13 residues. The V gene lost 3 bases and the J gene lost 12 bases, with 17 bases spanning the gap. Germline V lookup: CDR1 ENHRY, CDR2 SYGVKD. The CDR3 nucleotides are TGTGCCATCAGTGACCCGACAGGAGTGAAAAAGTACTTC. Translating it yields CAISDPTGVKKYF.

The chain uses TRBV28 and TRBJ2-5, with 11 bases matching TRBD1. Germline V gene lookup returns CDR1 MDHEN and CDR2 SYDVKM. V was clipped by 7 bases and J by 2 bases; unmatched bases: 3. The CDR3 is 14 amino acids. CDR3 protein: CASTDRGLQETQYF. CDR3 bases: TGTGCCAGCACGGACAGGGGGCTACAAGAGACCCAGTACTTC.

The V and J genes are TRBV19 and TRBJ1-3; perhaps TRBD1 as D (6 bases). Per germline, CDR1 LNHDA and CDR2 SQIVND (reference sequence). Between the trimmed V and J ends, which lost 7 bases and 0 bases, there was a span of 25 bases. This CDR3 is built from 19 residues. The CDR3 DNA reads TGTGCCAGTATGGGGGCTCCAAGGTCAGGATCCTTCTCTGGAAACACCATATATTTT. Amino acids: CASMGAPRSGSFSGNTIYF.

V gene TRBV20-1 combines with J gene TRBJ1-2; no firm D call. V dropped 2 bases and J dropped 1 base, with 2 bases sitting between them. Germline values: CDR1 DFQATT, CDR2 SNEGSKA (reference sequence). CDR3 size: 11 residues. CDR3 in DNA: TGCAGTGCTAGATATAACTATGGCTACACCTTC. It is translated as CSARYNYGYTF.

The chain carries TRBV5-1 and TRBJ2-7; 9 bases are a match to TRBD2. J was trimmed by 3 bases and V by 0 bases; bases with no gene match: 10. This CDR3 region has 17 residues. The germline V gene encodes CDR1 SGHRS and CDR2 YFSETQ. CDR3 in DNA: TGCGCCAGCAGCTTGGTAGGGACTAGCCAGGGGGGCTACGAGCAGTACTTC. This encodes CASSLVGTSQGGYEQYF.

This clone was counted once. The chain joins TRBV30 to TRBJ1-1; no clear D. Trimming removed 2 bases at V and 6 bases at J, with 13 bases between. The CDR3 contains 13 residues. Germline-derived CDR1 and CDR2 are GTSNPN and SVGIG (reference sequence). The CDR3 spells CAWSPTRPPEAFF. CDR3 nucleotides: TGTGCCTGGAGTCCCACTCGCCCCCCTGAAGCTTTCTTT.

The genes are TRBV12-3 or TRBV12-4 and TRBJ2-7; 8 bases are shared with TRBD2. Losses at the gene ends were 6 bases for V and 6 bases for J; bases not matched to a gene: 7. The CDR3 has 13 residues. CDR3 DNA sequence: TGTGCCAGCAGCCCGGGGGGGGGCCTCGAGCAGTACTTC. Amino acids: CASSPGGGLEQYF.

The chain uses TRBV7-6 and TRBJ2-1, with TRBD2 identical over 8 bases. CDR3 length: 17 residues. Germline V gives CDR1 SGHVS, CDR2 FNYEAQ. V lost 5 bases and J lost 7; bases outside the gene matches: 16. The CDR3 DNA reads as TGTGCCAGCAGCCAGCGAGGCGGGGGGTTTTCTGTAAATGAGCAGTTCTTC. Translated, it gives CASSQRGGGFSVNEQFF.

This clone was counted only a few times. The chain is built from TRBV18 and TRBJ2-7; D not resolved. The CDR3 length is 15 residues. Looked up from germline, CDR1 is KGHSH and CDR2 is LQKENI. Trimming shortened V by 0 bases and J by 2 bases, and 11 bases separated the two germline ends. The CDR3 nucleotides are TGTGCCAGCTCACCACCGAGTGCTTCTCCCTACGAGCAGTACTTC. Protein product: CASSPPSASPYEQYF.

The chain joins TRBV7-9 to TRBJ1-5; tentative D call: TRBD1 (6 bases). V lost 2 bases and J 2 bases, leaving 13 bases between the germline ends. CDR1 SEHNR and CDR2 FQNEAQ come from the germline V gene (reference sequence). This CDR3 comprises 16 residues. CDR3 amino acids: CASSLTSGAGNQPQHF. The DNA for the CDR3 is TGTGCCAGCAGCTTAACGTCAGGGGCAGGCAATCAGCCCCAGCATTTT. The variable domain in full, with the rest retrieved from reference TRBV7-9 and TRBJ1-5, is DTGVSQNPRHKITKRGQNVTFRCDPISEHNRLYWYRQTLGQGPEFLTYFQNEAQLEKSRLLSDRFSAERPKGSFSTLEIQRTEQGDSAMYLCASSLTSGAGNQPQHFGDGTRLSIL.

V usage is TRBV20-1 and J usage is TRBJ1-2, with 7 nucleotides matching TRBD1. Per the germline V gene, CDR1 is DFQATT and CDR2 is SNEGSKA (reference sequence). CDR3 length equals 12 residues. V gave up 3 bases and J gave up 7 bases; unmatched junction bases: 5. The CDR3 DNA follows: TGCAGTGCTAGTACAGGGGCCTCTGGCTACACCTTC. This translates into CSASTGASGYTF.

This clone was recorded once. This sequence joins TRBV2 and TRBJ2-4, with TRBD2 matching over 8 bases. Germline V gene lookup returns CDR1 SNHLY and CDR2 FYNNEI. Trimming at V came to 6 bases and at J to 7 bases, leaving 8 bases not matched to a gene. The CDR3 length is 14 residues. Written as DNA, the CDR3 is TGTGCCAGCAGCGGGAGGGACGGGCGGAACATTCAGTACTTC. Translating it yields CASSGRDGRNIQYF.

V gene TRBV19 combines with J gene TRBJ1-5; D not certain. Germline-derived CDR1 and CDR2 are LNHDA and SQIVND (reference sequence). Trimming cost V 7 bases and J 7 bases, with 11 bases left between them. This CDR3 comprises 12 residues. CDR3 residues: CASNFPLQPQHF. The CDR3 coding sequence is TGTGCCAGTAATTTCCCACTCCAGCCCCAGCATTTT.

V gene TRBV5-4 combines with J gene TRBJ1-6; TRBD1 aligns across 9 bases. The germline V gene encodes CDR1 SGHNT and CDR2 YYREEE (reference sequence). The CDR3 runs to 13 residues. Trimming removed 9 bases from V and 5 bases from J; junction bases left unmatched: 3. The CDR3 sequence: CATRTGDNSPLHF. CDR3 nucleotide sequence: TGTGCCACCAGGACAGGGGATAATTCACCCCTCCACTTT.

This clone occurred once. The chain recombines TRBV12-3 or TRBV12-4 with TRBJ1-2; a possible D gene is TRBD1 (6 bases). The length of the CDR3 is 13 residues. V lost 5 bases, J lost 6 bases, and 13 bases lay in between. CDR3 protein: CASSQNEGDGYTF. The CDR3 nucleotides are TGTGCCAGCAGTCAAAATGAGGGGGATGGCTACACCTTC.

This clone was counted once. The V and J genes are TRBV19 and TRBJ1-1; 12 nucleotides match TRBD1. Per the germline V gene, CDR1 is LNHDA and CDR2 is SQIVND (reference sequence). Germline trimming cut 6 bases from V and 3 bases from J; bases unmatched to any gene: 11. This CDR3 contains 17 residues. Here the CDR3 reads CASRPGTGGGGYTEAFF. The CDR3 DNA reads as TGTGCCAGTAGGCCCGGGACAGGGGGCGGTGGGTACACTGAAGCTTTCTTT.

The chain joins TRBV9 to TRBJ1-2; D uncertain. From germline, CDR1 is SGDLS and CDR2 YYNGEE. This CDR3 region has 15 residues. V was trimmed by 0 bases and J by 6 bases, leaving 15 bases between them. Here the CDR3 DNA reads TGTGCCAGCAGCGTAGGTCCTATTATCATCCATGGCTACACCTTC. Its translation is CASSVGPIIIHGYTF.